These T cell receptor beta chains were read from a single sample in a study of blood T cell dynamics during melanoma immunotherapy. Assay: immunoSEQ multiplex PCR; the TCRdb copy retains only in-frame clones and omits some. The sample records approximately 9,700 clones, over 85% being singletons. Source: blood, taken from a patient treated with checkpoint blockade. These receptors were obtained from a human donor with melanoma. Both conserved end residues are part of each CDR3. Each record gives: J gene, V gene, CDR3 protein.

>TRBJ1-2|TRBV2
CASRRGGYGYTF
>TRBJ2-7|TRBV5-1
CASSLAASGDYEQYF
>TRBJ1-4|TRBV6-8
CASSTATTNEKLFF
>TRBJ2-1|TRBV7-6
CASSLVATYNEQFF
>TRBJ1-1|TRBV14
CASSPGGWAFF
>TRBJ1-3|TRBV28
CASSFLGGRRNTIYF
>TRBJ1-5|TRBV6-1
CASTETGGNQPQHF
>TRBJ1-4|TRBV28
CASSPPTGGEEKLFF
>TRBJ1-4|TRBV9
CASSVRAEATNEKLFF
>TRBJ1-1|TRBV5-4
CASSPGGRGHTEAFF
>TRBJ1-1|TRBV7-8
CASTQQMANTEAFF
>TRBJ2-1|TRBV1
CTSSQLEVRYNEQFF
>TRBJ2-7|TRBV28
CASSSTGGPAYEQYF